These T cell receptor beta chains were read from a single sample in a study of T-cell reconstitution after alpha-beta-depleted transplantation in children. TCRdb redid the calling of the PCR reads with MiXCR, one entry per CDR3 protein. The sample consists of about 400,000 distinct CDR3 sequences, 16% of them appearing once. Source: PBMCs, mostly from graft donor cells, taken 360 days after TCRalphabeta/CD19-depleted stem cell transplant. These receptors all come from a boy less than two years old who had a stem cell transplant for Wiskott-Aldrich syndrome, so the T cells may come from the graft donor. Both conserved end residues are part of each CDR3. A D gene is named only where the DNA matches it firmly. Clone sizes are given selectively: once, few, many, or a class where the clone is expanded.

abundance: once
d_gene: TRBD1
len: 14
j_gene: TRBJ2-1
v_gene: TRBV6-1
CDR3aa: CASRTYRGYNEQFF
CDR3nt: TGTGCCAGCAGAACCTACAGGGGATACAATGAGCAGTTCTTC

abundance: few
d_gene: NA
len: 16
j_gene: TRBJ2-5
v_gene: TRBV6-5
CDR3aa: CASSYSPGVTQETQYF
CDR3nt: TGTGCCAGCAGTTACTCCCCCGGGGTGACCCAAGAGACCCAGTACTTC

abundance: few
d_gene: TRBD2
len: 17
j_gene: TRBJ2-3
v_gene: TRBV18
CDR3aa: CASSPPSSGGVTDTQYF
CDR3nt: TGTGCCAGCTCACCACCCTCTAGCGGGGGGGTCACAGATACGCAGTATTTT

abundance: NA
d_gene: NA
len: 16
j_gene: TRBJ2-2
v_gene: TRBV7-8
CDR3aa: CASSHRDPPSTGELFF
CDR3nt: TGTGCCAGCAGCCATAGGGACCCCCCAAGCACCGGGGAGCTGTTTTTT

abundance: NA
d_gene: NA
len: 12
j_gene: TRBJ2-2
v_gene: TRBV14
CDR3aa: CASSQLTGELFF
CDR3nt: TGTGCCAGCAGCCAACTCACGGGGGAGCTGTTTTTT

abundance: NA
d_gene: NA
len: 15
j_gene: TRBJ1-5
v_gene: TRBV4-1
CDR3aa: CASSQDSRSNQPQHF
CDR3nt: TGCGCCAGCAGCCAAGATAGCCGGAGCAATCAGCCCCAGCATTTT

abundance: many
d_gene: TRBD1
len: 15
j_gene: TRBJ1-6
v_gene: TRBV12-3/TRBV12-4
CDR3aa: CASSPRTGYNSPLHF
CDR3nt: TGTGCCAGCAGCCCCAGGACAGGTTATAATTCACCCCTCCACTTT

abundance: NA
d_gene: TRBD1
len: 20
j_gene: TRBJ2-7
v_gene: TRBV10-3
CDR3aa: CAIRSARGQGFLHPSYEQYF
CDR3nt: TGTGCCATCAGAAGTGCGAGGGGACAGGGTTTCCTCCATCCCTCCTACGAGCAGTACTTC

abundance: many
d_gene: NA
len: 11
j_gene: TRBJ2-7
v_gene: TRBV29-1
CDR3aa: CSVEGPYEQYF
CDR3nt: TGCAGCGTTGAAGGACCGTACGAGCAGTACTTC

abundance: few
d_gene: NA
len: 13
j_gene: TRBJ1-2
v_gene: TRBV24-1
CDR3aa: CATSGRETYGYTF
CDR3nt: TGTGCCACCAGTGGTAGGGAGACCTACGGCTACACCTTC

abundance: few
d_gene: TRBD2
len: 14
j_gene: TRBJ2-3
v_gene: TRBV12-3/TRBV12-4
CDR3aa: CASKPQRGTDTQYF
CDR3nt: TGTGCCAGCAAGCCACAGCGGGGGACAGATACGCAGTATTTT

abundance: NA
d_gene: NA
len: 13
j_gene: TRBJ2-3
v_gene: TRBV6-2/TRBV6-3
CDR3aa: CASSYSTMNTQYF
CDR3nt: TGTGCCAGCAGTTACTCGACTATGAATACGCAGTATTTT

abundance: NA
d_gene: NA
len: 12
j_gene: TRBJ2-3
v_gene: TRBV25-1
CDR3aa: CASRGPFDTQYF
CDR3nt: TGTGCCAGCAGAGGACCCTTTGATACGCAGTATTTT

abundance: few
d_gene: TRBD1
len: 17
j_gene: TRBJ2-7
v_gene: TRBV20-1
CDR3aa: CSARPTGGRQGSYEQYF
CDR3nt: TGCAGTGCTAGACCCACAGGGGGGCGACAGGGCTCCTACGAGCAGTACTTC

abundance: NA
d_gene: TRBD1
len: 15
j_gene: TRBJ2-3
v_gene: TRBV11-2
CDR3aa: CASSIGTGAPDTQYF
CDR3nt: TGTGCCAGCAGCATAGGGACAGGGGCCCCAGATACGCAGTATTTT

abundance: few
d_gene: NA
len: 15
j_gene: TRBJ2-7
v_gene: TRBV5-1
CDR3aa: CASSLRGPPFYEQYF
CDR3nt: TGCGCCAGCAGCTTGAGAGGGCCCCCTTTCTACGAGCAGTACTTC

abundance: few
d_gene: NA
len: 17
j_gene: TRBJ2-7
v_gene: TRBV7-9
CDR3aa: CASSFTAVRTNLYEQYF
CDR3nt: TGTGCCAGCAGCTTTACAGCCGTTAGAACAAATCTCTACGAGCAGTACTTC

abundance: NA
d_gene: NA
len: 12
j_gene: TRBJ1-2
v_gene: TRBV29-1
CDR3aa: CSVATSNYGYTF
CDR3nt: TGCAGCGTCGCGACTTCTAACTATGGCTACACCTTC

abundance: few
d_gene: TRBD2
len: 15
j_gene: TRBJ2-1
v_gene: TRBV24-1
CDR3aa: CATSVAGVGYNEQFF
CDR3nt: TGTGCCACCAGTGTAGCGGGAGTAGGGTACAATGAGCAGTTCTTC

abundance: few
d_gene: NA
len: 14
j_gene: TRBJ2-1
v_gene: TRBV29-1
CDR3aa: CSVVGANRYNEQFF
CDR3nt: TGCAGCGTCGTTGGGGCTAACAGATACAATGAGCAGTTCTTC

abundance: few
d_gene: NA
len: 16
j_gene: TRBJ1-4
v_gene: TRBV7-9
CDR3aa: CASSSQKGRRGGKLFF
CDR3nt: TGTGCCAGCAGCTCGCAAAAGGGAAGGCGGGGCGGAAAACTGTTTTTT